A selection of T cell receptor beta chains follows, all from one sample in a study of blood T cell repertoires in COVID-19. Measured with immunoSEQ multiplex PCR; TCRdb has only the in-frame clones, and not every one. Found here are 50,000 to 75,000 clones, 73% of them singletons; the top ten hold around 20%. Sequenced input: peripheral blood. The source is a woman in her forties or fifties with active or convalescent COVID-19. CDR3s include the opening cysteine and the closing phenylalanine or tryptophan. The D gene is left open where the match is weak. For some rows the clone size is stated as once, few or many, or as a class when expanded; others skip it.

TGTGCCAGTAGTACCCATGACAGGGGGCGCTTGGTCAATGAGCAGTTCTTC	CASSTHDRGRLVNEQFF	TRBD1	few	TRBV19	17	TRBJ2-1
TGTGCCAGCACACCCCCGCAGGGCACAGATACGCAGTATTTT	CASTPPQGTDTQYF	-	-	TRBV21-1	14	TRBJ2-3
TGTGCCAGCTCTCTCTCCGGCCCCGCAGCGGCGGCAGATACGCAGTATTTT	CASSLSGPAAAADTQYF	-	-	TRBV18	17	TRBJ2-3
TGTGCCAGCAGCGTAGGGGTAGCGGGGCTGGTAGATACGCAGTATTTT	CASSVGVAGLVDTQYF	TRBD2	-	TRBV9	16	TRBJ2-3
TGTGCCAGCAGCCAAGATCTGGGACAGGGGAACACTGAAGCTTTCTTT	CASSQDLGQGNTEAFF	TRBD1	-	TRBV14	16	TRBJ1-1
TGTGCCATCAGACAGGGTTACGAGCAGTACTTC	CAIRQGYEQYF	-	-	TRBV10-3	11	TRBJ2-7
TGTGCCAGCAGCCAGACGGTACTAGCGGACAATGAGCAGTTCTTC	CASSQTVLADNEQFF	TRBD2	-	TRBV7-8	15	TRBJ2-1
TGTGCCAGCAGCTTGAGGCCAGGGGGATCGGATGAAGCTTTCTTT	CASSLRPGGSDEAFF	TRBD1	-	TRBV5-4	15	TRBJ1-1
TGTGCCACCAGTGGGACAGGTTATAGCAATCAGCCCCAGCATTTT	CATSGTGYSNQPQHF	TRBD1	once	TRBV24-1	15	TRBJ1-5
TGCAGCGTGGGACTAGCGGGAGGCTACGAGCAGTACTTC	CSVGLAGGYEQYF	TRBD2	-	TRBV29-1	13	TRBJ2-7
TGTGCCAGCAGCCAAGTCCTTGCGAGCACCAATGAGCAGTTCTTC	CASSQVLASTNEQFF	-	once	TRBV4-2	15	TRBJ2-1
TGTGCCAGCAGCCGGACAGGGGGCAATCAGCCCCAGCATTTT	CASSRTGGNQPQHF	TRBD1	few	TRBV7-9	14	TRBJ1-5
TGTGCCAGCAGCCATGGGACTAGCGGTTCCGGGCAGTACTTC	CASSHGTSGSGQYF	TRBD2	-	TRBV3-1/TRBV3-2	14	TRBJ2-7
TGTGCCAGCAGCTCAGGACTAGCGGGACGGGGTGAGCAGTTCTTC	CASSSGLAGRGEQFF	TRBD2	-	TRBV13	15	TRBJ2-1
TGTGCCACCAGTGATAGACAGGGGGGAGTCTACAATGAGCAGTTCTTC	CATSDRQGGVYNEQFF	TRBD1	many	TRBV24-1	16	TRBJ2-1
TGTGCCAGCAAGGCGGGAGGGCCCTTCTCCTACGAGCAGTACTTC	CASKAGGPFSYEQYF	TRBD2	-	TRBV2	15	TRBJ2-7
TGTGCCAGCAGTATCGGCACAGGAGTCTATGGCTACACCTTC	CASSIGTGVYGYTF	-	-	TRBV27	14	TRBJ1-2
TGTGCCAGCAGCAATAGGGGGGAGACTAGCGGGCCCTGCTCCTACGAGCAGTACTTC	CASSNRGETSGPCSYEQYF	-	-	TRBV21-1	19	TRBJ2-7
TGTGCCAGCAGTTCCGGGACACCCCAAGAGACCCAGTACTTC	CASSSGTPQETQYF	-	-	TRBV25-1	14	TRBJ2-5
TGCGCCAGCAGCTTAACTGGGACAGGCACAGATACGCAGTATTTT	CASSLTGTGTDTQYF	TRBD1	-	TRBV5-1	15	TRBJ2-3
TGTGCCACCAGTGCTCTAGACAGGGCCCTTGGCTACACCTTC	CATSALDRALGYTF	TRBD1	-	TRBV24-1	14	TRBJ1-2
TGTGCCAGCAGCTTGCAGGCCAACTCTGGAAACACCATATATTTT	CASSLQANSGNTIYF	-	few	TRBV5-4	15	TRBJ1-3